Here is one T cell receptor (beta chain) with its context. The clone's antigen remains unknown. The record has no base qualities; no much larger clone is one base away. This sample is drawn from a study of cytomegalovirus exposure and HLA in healthy donors (dated by TCRdb to 2017 to 2019). In the study overall: According to an earlier analysis of 450 to 650 of the donors, about 180 million T cells yielded over 90 million unique TCR beta sequences and 276 Gb of sequence data. Roughly 300 gigabases of sequencing data and 80 million or so unique TCR sequences were included in an early release covering roughly 600 HLA-typed donors. Of the 300 to 450 genotyped donors, 81% were placed in the genetic ancestry cluster associated with self-reported Caucasian donors. The aim of the study was to test whether cataloging public T cell receptors could identify signatures of past pathogen exposure. The study used immunosequencing to profile the T cell repertoires of under 700 subjects and linked those repertoires to cytomegalovirus serostatus. Besides the first cohort of 666 subjects, a separate validation cohort made up of 95 to 150 different subjects was used. The study combined high-throughput TCR immunosequencing, statistical association of individual TCRs with disease status, and machine learning to predict cytomegalovirus infection status. In a later analysis, previously published TCR beta repertoires from about 640 donors were re-analyzed and high-resolution HLA genotyping was added so that TCR occurrence patterns could be studied. In the later analysis, no new phenotypic data were used to find candidate immune exposures; instead, reliance was placed on TCR beta sequences and their occurrence across donors. An earlier analysis of 587 of the donors applied high-throughput TCR beta sequencing to assess whether each TCR beta V gene segment acted as functional or pseudogenic. Donor age, sex, ethnicity and CMV serostatus were collected together with the repertoire data. A later genetic analysis used genome-wide SNP genotypes for about 65% of the roughly 700 donors, treating that subset as a discovery cohort. Every repertoire in the discovery cohort had been generated on one and the same sequencing platform. HLA typing included class I and class II loci at four-digit resolution. The number of donors typed differed by locus, with 629-630 for A, B, C, DRB1 and DQB1, around 500 for DQA1, over 600 for DPA1, and about 450 for DPB1. Four to six DR-DQ haplotypes were handled as single units for association and clustering, since linkage in the cohort was strong. Among about 390 genotyped donors of the cohort, an average of roughly 240,000 unique TCR beta nucleotide sequences were sequenced per donor, roughly 20% of them non-productive. Overall results and qualifications from the work: Some IMGT-functional V segments, including TRBV6-2 and TRBV6-3, could not be distinguished by the 87-base-pair reads and were therefore excluded. In a later analysis, more than 15,000 TCR beta sequences were associated with specific HLA alleles at a false discovery rate of 0.05. Linkage disequilibrium might explain the correlated functional status among segregating V segments, but an unknown experimental factor could not be excluded. In this cohort, only TCR beta chains were sequenced, and detectable features were limited by the absence of alpha or paired-chain data. Across donors, most TCR sequences were observed very rarely, whereas some public TCRs were present in many individuals. Most CMV-associated TCR beta chains appeared to be HLA-restricted in a later analysis, and the HLA associations seemed to be driven largely by CMV exposure. V-gene and J-gene trimming of TCR beta chains was associated with a missense DCLRE1C variant in a later genetic analysis, and the association was replicated in an independent cohort. A cluster of highly shared sequence variants was judged likely to be a technical artifact of the sequencing pipeline. When HLA alleles, especially DR and DQ, strongly co-occurred, attributing TCR associations to individual alleles was difficult. A further reported finding was that TCR beta sequences accurately predicted the HLA-A and HLA-B alleles for most subjects in the first cohort. The study gave a list of some 150 TCR beta chains associated with cytomegalovirus. A later genetic analysis reported fewer N-insertions in productive TCRs among donors in an Asian-associated ancestry cluster than the roughly 700-donor mean. The authors suggested that the approach could potentially be generalized to other disease states and immunological phenotypes. In vitro tests confirmed that a few of the cytomegalovirus-associated TCR beta chains recognize cytomegalovirus antigens. A later analysis found that HLA-associated TCR beta chains were more clonally expanded and had lower generation probabilities than equally common non-associated chains. Because some donors lacked HLA typing at each locus, the association tests relied only on the typed subset. In a later analysis, TCR association rates were found to vary across HLA loci, with the most associated TCRs seen for DRB1 alleles and the fewest for HLA-C alleles. In both the original and validation cohorts, the classifier was reported to diagnose cytomegalovirus status with high specificity and sensitivity. Broadly in line with IMGT annotations, most TCR beta V segments showed up in productive rearrangements about 90% or about 30% of the time in an earlier analysis of around 600 of the donors. In a later analysis, several top co-occurrence clusters were reported to appear linked to parvovirus B19, influenza, CMV and Epstein-Barr virus. Sequencing depth was assumed to be roughly uniform across donors in the presence/absence analyses, though that assumption may not hold. For the cohort, immune exposure information was limited to CMV serostatus. Some 15 rarely observed V segments, including chromosome 9 orphons, were excluded from the earlier analysis of about 600 of the donors because counts were too low.

The CDR3 measures 12 amino acids from cysteine to phenylalanine. The sequence is cut down to CDR3 DNA, 36 bases in frame from base 1. The germline V gene supplies CDR1 SGHDT and CDR2 YYEEEE. V is shortened by 5 bases, J by 7 bases, and the region joining them spans 12 bases. The cohort comprised some 730 healthy bone marrow donors. Cohort members were all nominally healthy when sampled, although unrecorded immune exposures were likely present. The donor was CMV seropositive and belonged to the group of 250 to 300 seropositive cohort members. A peripheral blood sample was collected from each donor, and TCR beta sequencing was performed on peripheral blood mononuclear cells. Genomic DNA extraction from the blood cell samples was performed with the Qiagen DNeasy Blood Extraction Kit. The library was generated by the immunoSEQ multiplex PCR assay. The multiplex PCR relied on a mix of 60 forward primers for TCR Vbeta segments and 13 reverse primers for TCR Jbeta segments. Amplification of the CDR3 region of rearranged TCR beta genes was performed with a multiplex PCR assay on genomic DNA. The Illumina HiSeq System was used to sequence the amplified TCR beta libraries as 87-base-pair reads. The paper's data handling went like this. In a later analysis, about 80 million unique TCR beta chains were counted across the 666 repertoires, and roughly 11 million of these chains were shared by at least two donors. Raw reads were error-corrected and collapsed into unique sequences with a nearest-neighbor algorithm that merged closely related sequences to remove PCR and sequencing errors. Alignment of CDR3 sequences to IMGT reference sequences was used to assign V, D and J gene segments. Each retained sequence needed at least a six-nucleotide match to both a V gene segment and a J gene segment. A rearrangement counted as productive if the CDR3 had no stop codons and remained in frame with V and J, and every other rearrangement counted as non-productive. CDR3 was defined according to IMGT convention as the region running from the second conserved V-encoded cysteine to the conserved J-encoded phenylalanine. In an earlier analysis of just under 600 of the donors, sequences lacking an unambiguous match to a single V gene segment were excluded. An earlier analysis of several hundred of the donors classified V segments as functional when productive rearrangements were above 56.7% and as segregating when the standard deviation between donors was above 5%. To diagnose cytomegalovirus status from the catalog of TCR beta chain sequences, a statistical classification framework was built. In a later analysis, V and J genes were assigned by comparing TCR nucleotide sequences against IMGT/GENE-DB human TR gene sequences. A later analysis assigned CDR3 sequences and most-parsimonious VDJ recombination scenarios with the TCRdist pipeline. In a later analysis, each TCR beta chain was defined by its CDR3 amino acid sequence together with its V-gene family, and reads lacking a unique V-gene family were excluded. To address suspected cross-contamination and a sequencing artifact, a later analysis removed 450 to 700 highly shared, low-generation-probability nucleotide sequences. For each public chain, a later analysis derived a clonal expansion index from normalized ranks of inferred template counts within each repertoire. Generation probabilities in a later analysis came from a VDJ recombination model fitted to out-of-frame rearrangements, and those results were checked against IGoR. In a later analysis, hypergeometric tests were used to score TCR-TCR, TCR-HLA and TCR-CMV co-occurrence, with a repertoire-size bias correction applied to TCR pairs. False discovery rates were estimated in a later analysis by permuting HLA or CMV assignments 20 times. In a later analysis, co-occurring TCRs were grouped using DBSCAN, with TCRdist sequence similarity added in when clustering inside HLA-allele-positive subsets. Repertoires with fewer than 30,000 or more than 120,000 public chains, plus five repertoires with anomalous nucleotide sharing, were excluded from co-occurrence clustering. TCRdb provides this immuneACCESS table in a form limited to in-frame rearrangements. Some clones are lacking; in checked studies, under half of them reflect an unresolved V gene, and why the rest are absent is not known. Clone size and V and J calls were adopted from that table, with D and trimming inferred from the DNA. The sample has some 130,000 clones on record, roughly four fifths of them singletons. Approximately 8.3% of the sample lies in the top ten.

The chain employs TRBV5-6 and TRBJ1-1, with no confident D gene call. The receptor's source is a woman in her fifties or sixties in good health and CMV-seropositive. The sequenced material came from PBMCs. The nucleotides are TGTGCCAGCAGTGCAGGATCAGTTGAAGCTTTCTTT. It translates to CASSAGSVEAFF.